This TCR beta chain originates from a study of beta chain features in type 1 diabetes listed by TCRdb under 2018. In terms of the full investigation: Mean age, gender distribution, total cell number and subset yield did not differ between patients and healthy donors. A total of 90 million to 120 million sorted cells were examined across all samples, and a strong correlation was observed between cell number per subset and RNA yield. In the study, recently diagnosed type 1 diabetes patients and matched healthy donors were compared on the TCRB repertoires of their sorted circulating CD4+ T cell subsets. Naive and central memory subsets were obtained from all 30 or so donors, but regulatory and stem cell-like memory subsets were isolated from only 8 patients and about 8 healthy donors.

General conclusions and limits of the study: HLA sub-analyses involved small numbers of individuals, so any influence of HLA type on TCRB rearrangement remained unresolved. Sequencing cDNA rather than genomic DNA could over-represent highly expressing activated cells, although activation and CD3 levels did not differ between groups. Shorter templates might be favored by PCR, yet because patient and control samples were amplified and corrected together, any such skew would affect both groups equally. A moderate but significant shortening of TCRB CDR3 length was observed in type 1 diabetes patients in all four CD4+ subsets. Fewer insertions and more nucleotide deletions at VDJ recombination sites were observed in patients with type 1 diabetes, implying thymic rearrangement abnormalities. Naive, central memory and regulatory TCRB repertoires appeared more similar among patients than among healthy donors.

The entire isolated RNA was reverse transcribed using the High Capacity cDNA Reverse Transcription Kit, and thus expressed TCRB transcripts were sequenced. Deep immunoSEQ sequencing was applied to naive, central memory and regulatory T cell samples, giving an average of roughly 3.3 million total reads per sample. Sorted cells were lysed in RLT buffer, and RNA was extracted using DNase-treated RNeasy Micro or Mini kits according to cell number. Each cell subset was processed separately to prevent cross-contamination, with patient and healthy donor samples processed together. The immunoSEQ multiplex PCR was used to amplify TCRB sequences from cDNA, yielding 87-bp fragments that span the CDR3 region. Sequencing of the amplicons was performed on the Illumina HiSeq platform. On the authors' methods: PCR bias was corrected computationally using synthetic template baselines, and reads within Hamming distance 2 were collapsed, with unmergeable singletons discarded. By aligning reads against IMGT, V, D and J genes, CDR3 length, and insertions or deletions at six rearrangement sites were assigned. Within each subset, clonotype counts were normalized to the number of sorted cells before true diversity and Gini coefficients were calculated with the tcR R package. The overlap coefficient, calculated on TCRB nucleotide sequences, was used to measure repertoire sharing. TCRdb limited this immuneACCESS table to in-frame rearrangements with V and J called. A share of clones is missing; checked studies link under half to unresolved V genes, and the rest is unexplained. Clonal size and the V and J genes are those of that table, whereas D and trimming came from the DNA. The sample data list about 290,000 clones, and 8% of these were observed just once. Approximately 1% of the sample comes from the top ten.

Each donor gave one peripheral blood draw, approximately 110 mL on average, collected into heparinised tubes. A BD FACSAria II and a panel including CD45RO, CCR7, CD25, CD127, CD95 and CD27 were used to sort naive, central memory, regulatory and stem cell-like memory CD4+ T cells. A purity above 95% was achieved for all sorted populations. PBMCs were isolated right away by Lymphoprep density gradient centrifugation and were stained directly, without culture. So that batch effects would be minimized, each experiment stained and sorted samples in pairs, pairing one healthy donor with one patient. The germline V gene yields SGHAT for CDR1 and FQNNGV for CDR2. The junction shows trimming of 7 bases on V and 1 base on J, and the gene matches do not reach 6 bases of it. The CDR3 holds 15 amino acids from the cysteine to the phenylalanine. The retained sequence is limited to the CDR3, 45 bases, with the frame set at the first base.

Details on this clone: The target of this receptor is not known. Per-base quality was not reported, and no clone a single base away is much larger than it.

The rearranged chain carries TRBV11-2 and TRBJ2-2; 7 central nucleotides agree with TRBD2. The sequence was obtained from a woman aged 18-29 years in good health. The sample comprised central memory CD4+ T cells from blood. The CDR3 is CASNVGGVNTGELFF. The DNA reads as follows: TGTGCCAGCAACGTGGGAGGGGTGAACACCGGGGAGCTGTTTTTT.